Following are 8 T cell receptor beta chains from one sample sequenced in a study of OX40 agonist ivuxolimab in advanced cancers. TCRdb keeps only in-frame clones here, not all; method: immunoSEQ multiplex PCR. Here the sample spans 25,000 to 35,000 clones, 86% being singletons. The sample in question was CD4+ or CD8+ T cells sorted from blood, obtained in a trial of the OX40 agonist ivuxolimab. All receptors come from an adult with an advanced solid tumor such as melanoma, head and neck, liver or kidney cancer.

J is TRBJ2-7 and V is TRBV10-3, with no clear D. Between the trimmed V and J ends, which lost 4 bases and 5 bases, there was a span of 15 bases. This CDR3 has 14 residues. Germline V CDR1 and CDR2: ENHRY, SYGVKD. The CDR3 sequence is CAISGQQTRHEQYF. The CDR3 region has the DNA TGTGCCATCAGTGGCCAACAGACCCGCCACGAGCAGTACTTC.

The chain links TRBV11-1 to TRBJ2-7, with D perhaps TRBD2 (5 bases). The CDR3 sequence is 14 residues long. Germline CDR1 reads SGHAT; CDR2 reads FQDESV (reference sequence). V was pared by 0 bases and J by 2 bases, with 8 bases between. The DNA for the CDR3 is TGTGCCAGCAGCTTAGCAGCGGCTGCCTACGAGCAGTACTTC. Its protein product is CASSLAAAAYEQYF.

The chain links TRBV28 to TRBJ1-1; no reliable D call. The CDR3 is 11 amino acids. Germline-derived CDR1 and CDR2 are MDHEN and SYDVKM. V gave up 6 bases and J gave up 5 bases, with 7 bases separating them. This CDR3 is CASRRRTEAFF. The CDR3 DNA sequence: TGTGCCAGCAGAAGACGAACTGAAGCTTTCTTT.

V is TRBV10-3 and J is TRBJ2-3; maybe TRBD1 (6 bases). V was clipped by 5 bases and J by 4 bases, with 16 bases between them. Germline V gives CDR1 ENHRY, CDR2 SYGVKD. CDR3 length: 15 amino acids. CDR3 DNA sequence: TGTGCCATCAGTTCAGCTGGGTGGGGGCCAGATACGCAGTATTTT. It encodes CAISSAGWGPDTQYF.

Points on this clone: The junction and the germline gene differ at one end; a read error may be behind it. The CDR3 DNA follows: TGTGCCAGCAGGTTGGGCGCTGAAGCTTTCTTT. Protein sequence: CASRLGAEAFF. The rearrangement joins TRBV5-4 to TRBJ1-1, with D unresolved. The CDR3 is made up of 11 amino acids. Per the germline V gene, CDR1 is SGHNT and CDR2 is YYREEE (reference sequence).

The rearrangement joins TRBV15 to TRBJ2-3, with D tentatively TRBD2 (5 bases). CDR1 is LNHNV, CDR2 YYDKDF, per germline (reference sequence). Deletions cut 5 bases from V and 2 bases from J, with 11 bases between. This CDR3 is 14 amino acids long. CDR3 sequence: CATSLGSTTDTQYF. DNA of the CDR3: TGTGCCACCAGCTTAGGGAGCACCACAGATACGCAGTATTTT.

CDR3 in DNA: TGTGCCAGCAGCCCAGCGTTAACCGGGGAGCTGTTTTTT. Protein: CASSPALTGELFF. The V and J genes are TRBV11-3 and TRBJ2-2; D is uncertain. The V end lost 5 bases, the J end lost 5 bases, and 9 bases lay between the germline ends. CDR1 is SGHNT, CDR2 YENEEA, per germline. The CDR3 spans 13 residues.

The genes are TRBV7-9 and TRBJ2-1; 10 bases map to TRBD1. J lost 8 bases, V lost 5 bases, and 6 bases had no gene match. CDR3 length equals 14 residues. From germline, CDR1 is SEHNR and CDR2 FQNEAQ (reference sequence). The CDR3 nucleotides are TGTGCCAGCAGCGCCAGGGACAGGGGTGATGAGCAGTTCTTC. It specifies CASSARDRGDEQFF.